The 8 T cell receptor beta chains below all came from one sample that was sequenced in a study of chemoradiotherapy in HPV16-positive cancers. The repertoire was sequenced with immunoSEQ multiplex PCR; TCRdb's copy has only in-frame clones and lacks some. The repertoire holds fewer than 25,000 clones, with 70% to 90% as singletons. The material was blood, obtained from a patient who underwent chemoradiotherapy. The source of these receptors is a human donor with HPV-associated anogenital cancer.

The genes are TRBV7-9 and TRBJ2-3, with 8 bases lining up with TRBD2. The CDR3 consists of 16 residues. V trimming: 5 bases; J trimming: 4 bases; junction bases outside the gene matches: 11. CDR1 and CDR2 from the germline V gene are SEHNR and FQNEAQ (reference sequence). The CDR3 nucleotides read TGTGCCAGCAGCCCTAATCTAGCGGGTGCCTCAGATACGCAGTATTTT. It encodes CASSPNLAGASDTQYF.

V gene TRBV5-8 combines with J gene TRBJ1-2; D ambiguous. CDR3 length equals 14 residues. Germline CDR1 SGHTS, CDR2 YDEGEE. Between the trimmed V and J ends, which lost 2 bases and 0 bases, there was a span of 8 bases. This CDR3 reads CASSFGGANYGYTF. As DNA, the CDR3 is TGTGCCAGCAGCTTTGGCGGGGCTAACTATGGCTACACCTTC.

This clone was seen more than once but under ten times. The chain links TRBV2 to TRBJ1-4; D might be TRBD1 (5 bases). The V and J ends lost 6 bases and 8 bases respectively, with 13 bases between them. The CDR3 is made up of 13 amino acids. Germline CDR1 reads SNHLY; CDR2 reads FYNNEI. The DNA of the CDR3 is TGTGCCAGCAGAACGGGGCTCACCGAAAAACTGTTTTTT. Translating it yields CASRTGLTEKLFF.

The genes are TRBV5-4 and TRBJ1-1, with D hard to call. Trimming shortened V by 3 bases and J by 5 bases, and 14 bases separated the two germline ends. Germline CDR1 SGHNT, CDR2 YYREEE (reference sequence). There are 14 residues in the CDR3. The CDR3 DNA reads as TGTGCCAGCAGCTCCGTGGTGGGGAGAACTGAAGCTTTCTTT. The encoded protein is CASSSVVGRTEAFF.

This clone came up once. The rearrangement links TRBV2 to TRBJ2-7, with 7 positions matching TRBD1. Unmatched junction bases numbered 2, after V lost 6 bases and J lost 3 bases. CDR3 size: 12 residues. The germline gives CDR1 SNHLY, CDR2 FYNNEI. CDR3 region: CASRRDSYEQYV. The CDR3 DNA reads TGTGCCAGCAGGAGGGACAGCTACGAGCAGTACGTC.

CDR3 sequence: CASSPDPPTGLAKNIQYF. In nucleotides, the CDR3 is TGTGCCAGCAGTCCTGACCCCCCGACAGGTCTAGCCAAAAACATTCAGTACTTC. The chain combines TRBV27 with TRBJ2-4; D perhaps matches TRBD1 (6 bases). CDR1 and CDR2 (germline): MNHEY, SMNVEV (reference sequence). The CDR3 runs 18 residues. V gave up 5 bases and J gave up 0 bases, with 20 bases separating them.

The genes are TRBV10-1 and TRBJ2-3; D is uncertain. Trimming removed 4 bases from V and 4 bases from J, with 3 bases in between. The CDR3 covers 11 residues. Germline CDR1 WNHNN, CDR2 SYGVQD (reference sequence). The CDR3 sequence is CASSVADTQYF. CDR3 DNA sequence: TGCGCCAGCAGTGTTGCAGATACGCAGTATTTT.

V usage is TRBV5-4 and J usage is TRBJ2-5, with 8 bases aligning to TRBD2. The germline V gene encodes CDR1 SGHNT and CDR2 YYREEE (reference sequence). The CDR3 sequence is 15 residues long. V was pared by 6 bases and J by 1 base, with 8 bases of the junction left unmatched. The CDR3 region has the DNA TGTGCCAGCACCCCGCGGGGGGCCGCCCAAGAGACCCAGTACTTC. Translation: CASTPRGAAQETQYF.